These 29 T cell receptor beta chains were all obtained from the same sample, sequenced in a study of control samples from healthy donors and cancer patients (dated by TCRdb to about 2020). Preparation of the library involved the immunoSEQ multiplex PCR assay. TCRdb obtained this table from immuneACCESS and retained in-frame rearrangements with V and J assigned. These tables miss some clones; where compared with another copy, unresolved V genes account for less than half of the shortfall, and the remainder is unexplained. In this sample the table shows approximately 94,000 clones, approximately 90% of which occur a single time. About 0.92% of the sample rests with the top ten. The material sequenced was blood. The source is a woman in her 30s in good health.

The chain uses TRBV6-4 and TRBJ1-6; no clear D gene. The CDR3 runs 16 residues. The germline V and J ends were trimmed by 7 bases and 0 bases, with 13 bases remaining between them. Germline assignment: CDR1 MRHNA and CDR2 SNTAGT. The CDR3 is CASINSQSSYNSPLHF. The CDR3 bases are TGTGCCAGCATTAACAGTCAGAGCTCCTATAATTCACCCCTCCACTTT.

This sequence joins TRBV6-5 and TRBJ2-7, with 8 bases lining up with TRBD2. Trimming took 8 bases from V and 2 from J; bases not matched to a gene: 8. Germline CDR1 is MNHEY and CDR2 is SVGAGI. This CDR3 spans 14 amino acids. The CDR3 reads CASGMREVAYEQYF. The DNA for the CDR3 is TGTGCCAGCGGTATGCGGGAGGTCGCCTACGAGCAGTACTTC.

This rearrangement joins TRBV2 to TRBJ2-4, with 8 bases identical to TRBD1. Germline V gene lookup returns CDR1 SNHLY and CDR2 FYNNEI. V dropped 5 bases and J dropped 7; count of bases not matched to a gene: 10. The CDR3 loop spans 15 amino acids. The CDR3: CASSTDQGAKNIQYF. The CDR3 DNA is TGTGCCAGCAGTACCGACCAGGGGGCAAAGAACATTCAGTACTTC.

As to this clone: Different DNA sequences within this sample yield the same CDR3. The rearrangement links TRBV4-1 to TRBJ1-2; D possibly corresponds to TRBD1 (6 bases). CDR1 is MGHRA and CDR2 is YSYEKL in the germline V gene. V was shortened by 0 bases and J by 2 bases, with 7 bases between the two germline ends. The CDR3 contains 14 residues. The chain's CDR3 is CASSQDQGNYGYTF. As DNA, the CDR3 is TGCGCCAGCAGCCAAGACCAGGGGAACTATGGCTACACCTTC.

The chain employs TRBV7-2 and TRBJ1-5; D ambiguous. The CDR3 is made up of 13 amino acids. CDR1 SGHTA and CDR2 FQGNSA come from the germline V gene. Trimming pared 2 bases from V and 2 bases from J, leaving 4 bases between. The CDR3 DNA reads as TGTGCCAGCAGCTTAAGGGGCAATCAGCCCCAGCATTTT. It yields the protein CASSLRGNQPQHF. Looking up the rest from reference TRBV7-2 and TRBJ1-5 gives the full variable domain: GAGVSQSPSNKVTEKGKDVELRCDPISGHTALYWYRQSLGQGLEFLIYFQGNSAPDKSGLPSDRFSAERTGGSVSTLTIQRTQQEDSAVYLCASSLRGNQPQHFGDGTRLSIL.

The chain employs TRBV18 and TRBJ1-5; 8 nucleotides line up with TRBD1. The length of the CDR3 is 15 residues. Trimming cost V 4 bases and J 6 bases; bases outside gene matches: 8. Germline values: CDR1 KGHSH, CDR2 LQKENI. For the CDR3, the DNA is TGTGCCAGCTCACGTTCAGGGGGCGCGGGTCAGCCCCAGCATTTT. Its protein product is CASSRSGGAGQPQHF.

This chain joins TRBV6-5 and TRBJ2-1, with 11 nucleotides matching TRBD1. The CDR3 is made up of 15 amino acids. Losses at the gene ends were 4 bases for V and 4 bases for J; bases not matched to a gene: 3. CDR1 and CDR2 from the germline V gene are MNHEY and SVGAGI. The CDR3 reads CASSSGTGGYNEQFF. The CDR3 nucleotides read TGTGCCAGCAGTTCCGGGACAGGGGGTTACAATGAGCAGTTCTTC.

The chain carries TRBV6-5 and TRBJ1-2, with D tentatively TRBD1 (6 bases). The V end was cut by 8 bases, the J end by 8 bases, with 15 bases between. CDR1 and CDR2 from the germline V gene are MNHEY and SVGAGI. The CDR3 is 12 residues long. The DNA for the CDR3 is TGTGCCAGCCGAAGGGGGTTGAAGGGCTACACCTTC. It codes for CASRRGLKGYTF.

The chain employs TRBV21-1 and TRBJ2-7; TRBD2, as called in the table, went unchecked against the DNA. TRBV21-1 is designated a pseudogene. This CDR3 is built from 14 residues. CDR3 in amino acids: CASSSSGTSDEQYF. In DNA form, the CDR3 reads TGTGCCAGCAGCAGCTCCGGGACTAGCGATGAGCAGTACTTC.

V usage is TRBV6-7 and J usage is TRBJ1-4; D might be TRBD1 (5 bases). TRBV6-7 is flagged as an ORF with uncertain function. With 2 bases removed from V and 8 bases from J, the gap between germline ends came to 12 bases. This CDR3 is 14 amino acids long. The CDR3 DNA follows: TGTGCCAGCAGTTACCGGGACGTCGGGGAAAAACTGTTTTTT. Translation: CASSYRDVGEKLFF.

The V call is TRBV14, the J call TRBJ1-6, with a possible D match to TRBD1 (5 bases). From germline, CDR1 is SGHDN and CDR2 FVKESK. V was pared by 4 bases and J by 1 base, with 20 bases between. The CDR3 is 19 amino acids. The CDR3 spells CASSLTNSREGSYNSPLHF. The CDR3 DNA reads as TGTGCCAGCAGCCTGACTAATTCCAGGGAAGGATCCTATAATTCACCCCTCCACTTT.

The rearrangement joins TRBV5-4 to TRBJ2-5; 12 bases align to TRBD2. The V gene end was trimmed by 7 bases and the J gene end by 5 bases; junction bases not matched to a gene: 9. The CDR3 spans 15 residues. Germline V gives CDR1 SGHNT, CDR2 YYREEE (reference sequence). This CDR3 is CASCAASGGAETQYF. The CDR3 nucleotides are TGTGCCAGCTGCGCCGCTAGCGGGGGGGCGGAGACCCAGTACTTC.

The chain couples TRBV19 to TRBJ2-4, with TRBD2 matching over 7 bases. Germline values: CDR1 LNHDA, CDR2 SQIVND (reference sequence). The CDR3 spans 19 residues. J gave up 2 bases and V 3 bases, and 16 bases lay outside the gene matches. In DNA, the CDR3 is TGTGCCAGTAGTATTGGTGGCAGGGAGGGGAGGCTTACCAAAAACATTCAGTACTTC. Encoded protein: CASSIGGREGRLTKNIQYF.

The rearrangement uses TRBV10-3 and TRBJ2-1; TRBD2 matches 12 bases. In germline, CDR1 is ENHRY, CDR2 SYGVKD. The V and J ends lost 6 bases and 5 bases, in that order; junction bases with no gene match: 11. CDR3 size: 17 residues. This CDR3 reads CAISPSGGAGFNNEQFF. The CDR3 bases are TGTGCCATCAGCCCTAGCGGGGGGGCCGGGTTCAACAATGAGCAGTTCTTC.

This clone was counted once. The chain links TRBV25-1 to TRBJ2-2; D remains ambiguous. CDR1 MGHDK and CDR2 SYGVNS come from the germline V gene. V gave up 3 bases and J gave up 3 bases, with 11 bases separating them. CDR3 length: 15 amino acids. Written as DNA, the CDR3 is TGTGCCAGCAGTGACCAACCCACTTACACCGGGGAGCTGTTTTTT. Its protein is CASSDQPTYTGELFF.

The genes are TRBV30 and TRBJ1-4; 10 bases line up with TRBD1. CDR3 size: 16 residues. Germline CDR1 and CDR2: GTSNPN and SVGIG (reference sequence). The ends lost 2 bases at V and 3 bases at J; junction bases unmatched: 6. CDR3 sequence reads: CAWSYGDRGANEKLFF. As DNA, the CDR3 is TGTGCCTGGAGTTATGGGGACAGGGGTGCTAATGAAAAACTGTTTTTT.

The chain couples TRBV7-8 to TRBJ2-7; 8 nucleotides align to TRBD1. Germline V gives CDR1 SGHVS, CDR2 FQNEAQ. The CDR3 loop spans 17 amino acids. Trimming took 2 bases from V and 4 from J; bases not matched to a gene: 13. In DNA, the CDR3 is TGTGCCAGCAGCTTATTCGACAGGGGCCACCACCAATACGAGCAGTACTTC. Protein sequence: CASSLFDRGHHQYEQYF.

The chain recombines TRBV10-1 with TRBJ2-2; 13 nucleotides agree with TRBD2. Trimming at V came to 6 bases and at J to 6 bases, leaving 4 bases not matched to a gene. The CDR3 contains 15 residues. Germline V gene lookup returns CDR1 WNHNN and CDR2 SYGVQD (reference sequence). Here the CDR3 DNA reads TGCGCCAGCAGCGGGACTAGCGGGGTGGCCGGGGAGCTGTTTTTT. This codes for CASSGTSGVAGELFF.

V gene TRBV3-1 (or the pseudogene TRBV3-2) combines with J gene TRBJ2-1; 8 bases fit TRBD1. V lost 4 bases, J lost 4 bases, and 6 bases stayed unmatched. Germline V gene sequence: CDR1 LGHDT, CDR2 YNNKEL (reference sequence). The CDR3 totals 15 residues. CDR3 loop: CASSLTGTGYNEQFF. CDR3 nucleotide sequence: TGTGCCAGCAGCCTAACCGGGACAGGTTACAATGAGCAGTTCTTC.

V and J are TRBV5-1 and TRBJ1-1; D ambiguous. The CDR3 consists of 17 residues. The V end lost 1 base, the J end lost 2 bases, and 18 bases lay between the germline ends. Germline loops: CDR1 SGHRS, CDR2 YFSETQ. The CDR3 loop is CASSLSMTGYTNTEAFF. The CDR3 DNA reads as TGCGCCAGCAGCTTGTCAATGACGGGTTATACTAACACTGAAGCTTTCTTT. Using reference TRBV5-1 and TRBJ1-1 for the parts outside the CDR3, the full variable domain is KAGVTQTPRYLIKTRGQQVTLSCSPISGHRSVSWYQQTPGQGLQFLFEYFSETQRNKGNFPGRFSGRQFSNSRSEMNVSTLELGDSALYLCASSLSMTGYTNTEAFFGQGTRLTVV.

The rearrangement joins TRBV2 to TRBJ1-2, with a weak D call TRBD1 (6 bases). The CDR3 loop spans 14 amino acids. V was clipped by 5 bases and J by 1 base, with 11 bases between them. Germline V gene sequence: CDR1 SNHLY, CDR2 FYNNEI. The CDR3 loop is CASSRTGLNYGYTF. The CDR3 DNA reads as TGTGCCAGCAGTCGCACAGGGCTTAACTATGGCTACACCTTC.

Concerning this clone: Other DNA sequences in the same sample also yield this CDR3. The chain combines TRBV11-2 with TRBJ2-3; 7 nucleotides match TRBD2. CDR3 length: 18 amino acids. Germline lookup yields CDR1 SGHAT and CDR2 FQNNGV. The V and J ends lost 4 bases and 2 bases, in that order; junction bases with no gene match: 15. In nucleotides, the CDR3 is TGTGCCAGCAGCTCACCCCTCCGGCTAGCGGAAAACACAGATACGCAGTATTTT. As protein: CASSSPLRLAENTDTQYF.

The chain is built from TRBV7-9 and TRBJ1-4; D remains unclear. The V end lost 3 bases, the J end lost 6 bases, and 14 bases lay between the germline ends. CDR1 SEHNR and CDR2 FQNEAQ come from the germline V gene (reference sequence). The CDR3 runs 15 residues. The chain's CDR3 is CASSFPIGWDEKLFF. The CDR3 DNA reads TGTGCCAGCAGCTTTCCCATTGGGTGGGATGAAAAACTGTTTTTT.

The chain couples TRBV5-4 to TRBJ2-7; weak D call: TRBD2 (6 bases). CDR1 and CDR2 (germline): SGHNT, YYREEE (reference sequence). The CDR3 extends over 14 amino acids. V shed 4 bases and J shed 3 bases, with 14 bases lying between them. As DNA, the CDR3 is TGTGCCAGCAGCGCCGGGACTGGGCACTACGAGCAGTACTTC. Its translation is CASSAGTGHYEQYF.

The chain recombines TRBV2 with TRBJ2-1; D remains unclear. Germline V CDR1 and CDR2: SNHLY, FYNNEI. V gave up 5 bases and J gave up 0 bases, with 5 bases separating them. The CDR3 runs 13 residues. The chain's CDR3 is CASSQSSYNEQFF. In DNA, the CDR3 is TGTGCCAGCAGTCAGAGCTCCTACAATGAGCAGTTCTTC.

CDR3 DNA: TGTGCCAGCTCACCACCAAAGTGGGAGGGAGAGTATACGCAGTATTTT. Translated, it gives CASSPPKWEGEYTQYF. The V call is TRBV18, the J call TRBJ2-3; 7 positions agree with TRBD2. Trimming took 0 bases from V and 7 from J; bases not matched to a gene: 10. The germline V gene has CDR1 KGHSH and CDR2 LQKENI. This CDR3 has 16 residues.

This CDR3 is CASSNRGHYNEQFF. As DNA, the CDR3 is TGTGCCAGTAGTAACCGGGGACACTACAATGAGCAGTTCTTC. The chain joins TRBV19 to TRBJ2-1, with D perhaps TRBD1 (6 bases). The CDR3 consists of 14 residues. CDR1 is LNHDA, CDR2 SQIVND, per germline (reference sequence). V was pared by 4 bases and J by 3 bases, with 10 bases between.

The V call is TRBV7-8, the J call TRBJ2-7, with 10 positions matching TRBD1. V shed 1 base and J 2 bases; nucleotides not matched to a gene: 5. The CDR3 has 16 residues. CDR1 and CDR2 from the germline V gene are SGHVS and FQNEAQ. The DNA of the CDR3 is TGTGCCAGCAGCTTAGGTCCGGGACAGGGGACCTACGAGCAGTACTTC. Its translation is CASSLGPGQGTYEQYF.

The CDR3 region has the DNA TGTGCCAGCAGTCAGGGGAACACTGAAGCTTTCTTT. Amino acid sequence: CASSQGNTEAFF. J is TRBJ1-1 and V is TRBV6-6, with D maybe TRBD1 (5 bases). With 5 bases removed from V and 1 base from J, the gap between germline ends came to 5 bases. The V gene's germline CDR1 is MNHNY and CDR2 SVGAGI (reference sequence). The length of the CDR3 is 12 residues.